What follows describes a single T cell receptor beta chain. This sample was taken from a study of blood T cell repertoires in COVID-19. The CDR3 spans 14 residues. CDR1 and CDR2 (germline): LGHNA, YSLEER. V was clipped by 4 bases and J by 5 bases; unmatched bases: 5. Clones were read by immunoSEQ multiplex PCR, and TCRdb kept only the in-frame ones, dropping some. The data contain 70,000 to 95,000 clones, around 84% of them singletons. J is TRBJ1-5 and V is TRBV4-3; 7 bases are a match to TRBD1. The sequenced material came from peripheral blood. The clonotype comes from a woman between 45 and 60 years old with acute or convalescent COVID-19. The CDR3 is CASSRGTADQPQHF. The CDR3 DNA sequence: TGCGCCAGCAGCCGCGGGACAGCCGATCAGCCCCAGCATTTT.